The source of this T cell receptor (beta chain) is a study of CD4 T cells in relation to SARS-CoV-2 and coronaviruses. For the study at large: Controls used an HIV-1 Nef peptide pool or no peptide.

Sequenced by immunoSEQ multiplex PCR; TCRdb stores in-frame clones only, minus some. This table holds 20,000 to 25,000 clones, around 80% found once. This clone was counted a few times. Its antigen is undetermined. The same CDR3 is also encoded by other DNA sequences in this sample. The germline V gene encodes CDR1 MNHNS and CDR2 SASEGT. V was trimmed by 0 bases and J by 0 bases, leaving 6 bases between them. The CDR3 is 14 residues long. Unexposed donor CD4+ T cells date from 2011-2018, before the COVID-19 pandemic. Isolation of CD4+ T cells took place after about 9 days in culture. Unexposed-donor CD4+ T cells were probed with SARS-CoV-2 S/N and four cold-coronavirus spikes, cells permitting. Fresh IL-2 medium replaced half the medium on days 3 and 7.

The receptor was isolated from a human donor in good health. Sample: CD4+ T cells from PBMCs, cultured in vitro. The chain carries TRBV6-1 and TRBJ2-7; D unresolved. The CDR3 DNA follows: TGTGCCAGCAGTGAAGCGGGGTCCTCCTACGAGCAGTACTTC. It is translated as CASSEAGSSYEQYF.